Each of the 15 T cell receptor beta chains below was sequenced from the same sample in a study of blood T cell repertoires in COVID-19. Only in-frame clones appear in the TCRdb table, and some are missing; sequencing was by immunoSEQ multiplex PCR. The sample records more than 45,000 clones, roughly nine tenths being singletons. Input material: peripheral blood. The origin of the receptors is a human donor in a cohort sampled during active COVID-19.

The rearrangement links TRBV5-6 to TRBJ1-2; 10 nucleotides line up with TRBD1. CDR1 SGHDT and CDR2 YYEEEE come from the germline V gene. J was trimmed by 3 bases and V by 4 bases; bases with no gene match: 9. The CDR3 spans 16 residues. The DNA of the CDR3 is TGTGCCAGCAGCCCCGGGACAGGGGTAGGGGACTATGGCTACACCTTC. It codes for CASSPGTGVGDYGYTF.

V is TRBV19 and J is TRBJ1-1; D remains unclear. Trimming left V 5 bases short and J 2 bases short, with 18 bases between. Germline V gene data show CDR1 as LNHDA and CDR2 as SQIVND (reference sequence). The CDR3 length is 16 residues. CDR3 in amino acids: CASSETALILNTEAFF. As DNA, the CDR3 is TGTGCCAGTAGTGAAACAGCTCTAATTCTTAACACTGAAGCTTTCTTT.

The V gene is TRBV5-1, the J gene TRBJ1-2; 9 positions agree with TRBD1. The CDR3 covers 14 residues. After removal of 0 bases from V and 5 bases from J, the junction contained 2 bases not matched to a gene. Germline values: CDR1 SGHRS, CDR2 YFSETQ. CDR3 DNA: TGCGCCAGCAGCTTGGGGGACAGGGAATATGGCTACACCTTC. Amino acid sequence: CASSLGDREYGYTF.

The chain links TRBV11-1 to TRBJ2-1, with 7 bases fitting TRBD1. The V and J ends lost 3 bases and 4 bases, in that order; junction bases with no gene match: 3. Germline values: CDR1 SGHAT, CDR2 FQDESV (reference sequence). This CDR3 has 14 amino acids. CDR3 in DNA: TGTGCCAGCAGCTTCGACAGGGAATACAATGAGCAGTTCTTC. It encodes CASSFDREYNEQFF.

The V and J genes are TRBV3-1 (or the pseudogene TRBV3-2) and TRBJ2-3; 9 bases align to TRBD2. After removal of 1 base from V and 3 bases from J, the junction contained 11 bases not matched to a gene. This CDR3 comprises 18 residues. Germline V gene sequence: CDR1 LGHDT, CDR2 YNNKEL (reference sequence). The CDR3 protein is CASSQAGYFAGGTDTQYF. The CDR3 DNA reads TGTGCCAGCAGCCAAGCAGGCTATTTTGCGGGGGGGACAGATACGCAGTATTTT.

The V call is TRBV7-8, the J call TRBJ1-2, with no clear D. The germline V gene encodes CDR1 SGHVS and CDR2 FQNEAQ. The ends were cut back, 0 bases at V and 2 bases at J, with 7 bases in the middle. The CDR3 length is 14 residues. CDR3 DNA: TGTGCCAGCAGCTTAGCGACGGGGAACTATGGCTACACCTTC. This sequence encodes CASSLATGNYGYTF.

The chain has TRBV5-6 and TRBJ1-5; a weak D match, TRBD1 (5 bases). CDR1 SGHDT and CDR2 YYEEEE come from the germline V gene. The V and J ends lost 2 bases and 6 bases respectively, with 18 bases between them. The CDR3 contains 16 residues. Here the CDR3 DNA reads TGTGCCAGCAGCTTCAGGGAACCGAAGTCTGGTCAGCCCCAGCATTTT. It translates to CASSFREPKSGQPQHF.

The gene calls are TRBV6-4 and TRBJ2-2; 8 nucleotides line up with TRBD1. After removal of 0 bases from V and 6 bases from J, the junction contained 0 bases not matched to a gene. The CDR3 is 14 residues long. Germline V gene data show CDR1 as MRHNA and CDR2 as SNTAGT. CDR3 sequence: CASSDSTGAGELFF. The CDR3 DNA is TGTGCCAGCAGTGACTCGACAGGGGCCGGGGAGCTGTTTTTT.

This rearrangement joins TRBV5-1 to TRBJ1-4, with TRBD1 matching 8 bases. This CDR3 is built from 15 residues. Germline assignment: CDR1 SGHRS and CDR2 YFSETQ. J lost 7 bases, V lost 6 bases, and 11 bases had no gene match. The DNA for the CDR3 is TGCGCCAGCACCCAGGGGACAGGAGTAAGTGAAAAACTGTTTTTT. It is translated as CASTQGTGVSEKLFF. Together with reference TRBV5-1 and TRBJ1-4, the CDR3 gives the full variable domain: KAGVTQTPRYLIKTRGQQVTLSCSPISGHRSVSWYQQTPGQGLQFLFEYFSETQRNKGNFPGRFSGRQFSNSRSEMNVSTLELGDSALYLCASTQGTGVSEKLFFGSGTQLSVL.

CDR3 amino acids: CASSLGSFTDTQYF. CDR3 in DNA: TGTGCCAGCAGCCTCGGGTCCTTCACAGATACGCAGTATTTT. This chain connects TRBV7-3 to TRBJ2-3; D is uncertain. V dropped 5 bases and J dropped 2 bases, with 11 bases sitting between them. Germline V lookup: CDR1 SGHTA, CDR2 FQGTGA. The CDR3 is 14 residues long.

CDR3 in amino acids: CASRTSGGPAGYF. In DNA form, the CDR3 reads TGTGCCAGCAGAACTAGCGGGGGGCCGGCCGGGTACTTC. The chain carries TRBV7-2 and TRBJ2-4, with TRBD2 matching over 12 bases. Germline V gives CDR1 SGHTA, CDR2 FQGNSA. This CDR3 has 13 amino acids. J was trimmed by 15 bases and V by 6 bases; bases with no gene match: 9.

The chain couples TRBV7-2 to TRBJ2-2; 10 bases fit TRBD1. This CDR3 contains 14 residues. The J segment lost 8 bases and the V segment lost 7 bases, leaving 7 bases of the junction unmatched. The V gene's germline CDR1 is SGHTA and CDR2 FQGNSA. CDR3 in DNA: TGTGCCAGCAACGACAGGGGGCGCATGGGGGAGCTGTTTTTT. Amino acid sequence: CASNDRGRMGELFF.

This clone has only one observation. The rearrangement uses TRBV2 and TRBJ1-2; D gene unclear. V gave up 0 bases and J gave up 7 bases, with 18 bases separating them. This CDR3 has 16 amino acids. CDR1 is SNHLY and CDR2 is FYNNEI in the germline V gene. The CDR3 nucleotides are TGTGCCAGCAGTGAAGCGGCGGGCACGTTTAGTCGTGGCTACACCTTC. This encodes CASSEAAGTFSRGYTF. Together with reference TRBV2 and TRBJ1-2, the CDR3 gives the full variable domain: EPEVTQTPSHQVTQMGQEVILRCVPISNHLYFYWYRQILGQKVEFLVSFYNNEISEKSEIFDDQFSVERPDGSNFTLKIRSTKLEDSAMYFCASSEAAGTFSRGYTFGSGTRLTVV.

This clone was observed a few times. This rearrangement joins TRBV6-5 to TRBJ1-5, with TRBD1 identical over 8 bases. Per germline, CDR1 MNHEY and CDR2 SVGAGI. This CDR3 contains 13 residues. V lost 6 bases, J lost 7 bases, and 5 bases stayed unmatched. In nucleotides, the CDR3 is TGTGCCAGCAGGGCAGGGGGCGGACAGCCCCAGCATTTT. Residues: CASRAGGGQPQHF.

The CDR3 here is CASSRDPGRAEAFF. CDR3 bases: TGCGCCAGCAGCCGGGATCCGGGGAGGGCTGAAGCTTTCTTT. The J gene is TRBJ1-1, the V gene TRBV5-1; D uncertain. V lost 4 bases and J 6 bases, leaving 16 bases between the germline ends. The CDR3 has 14 amino acids. CDR1 SGHRS and CDR2 YFSETQ come from the germline V gene.